Listed here is a single T cell receptor (beta chain). The sample is drawn from a study of blood T cell repertoires in COVID-19. About the study: The United States, Italy and Spain provided the acute and convalescent COVID-19 samples.

V gave up 3 bases and J gave up 3 bases; unmatched junction bases: 4. The CDR3 is 14 amino acids. CDR1 and CDR2 (germline): MDHEN, SYDVKM. Method: immunoSEQ multiplex PCR; TCRdb's copy keeps in-frame clones and lacks some. The sample has under 250,000 clones; 65% to 90% are singletons. The chain recombines TRBV28 with TRBJ2-7, with 8 bases fitting TRBD2. The sample taken for sequencing was PBMCs or T cells enriched from blood (not recorded which). The clonotype originates from a woman aged 50 to 60 with acute COVID-19. The CDR3 loop reads CASSLSGGFYEQYF. In nucleotides, the CDR3 is TGTGCCAGCAGTTTGAGCGGGGGCTTCTACGAGCAGTACTTC. The full variable domain, with the rest looked up from reference TRBV28 and TRBJ2-7, is DVKVTQSSRYLVKRTGEKVFLECVQDMDHENMFWYRQDPGLGLRLIYFSYDVKMKEKGDIPEGYSVSREKKERFSLILESASTNQTSMYLCASSLSGGFYEQYFGPGTRLTVT.